Listed below are T cell receptor beta chains from one sample, sequenced in a study of blood T cells in healthy people across ages. TCRdb processed the 5' RACE reads anew with MiXCR; each CDR3 protein has one entry. The sample has approximately 1.5 million distinct CDR3 sequences, 30% to 40% seen once. Sequencing was done on a sample of blood. The receptors originated from a woman under 40 in good health. CDR3s include the opening cysteine and the closing phenylalanine or tryptophan. D genes are given only for firm matches. Clone size is stated in some rows and not others, as once, few, many or a class when expanded.

cdr3_length: 16
clone_size: few
d_call: TRBD1
v_call: TRBV6-2/TRBV6-3
j_call: TRBJ2-7
cdr3_aa: CASIQPGDRSTYEQYF
cdr3_nt: TGTGCCAGCATTCAACCAGGGGACAGATCCACCTACGAGCAGTACTTC

cdr3_length: 14
clone_size: -
d_call: -
v_call: TRBV3-1
j_call: TRBJ1-6
cdr3_aa: CASSQPDSPMPLHF
cdr3_nt: TGTGCCAGCAGCCAACCGGACAGCCCTATGCCCCTCCACTTT

cdr3_length: 14
clone_size: few
d_call: -
v_call: TRBV7-9
j_call: TRBJ1-2
cdr3_aa: CATRQGLANYGYTF
cdr3_nt: TGTGCCACTCGTCAGGGCTTAGCTAACTATGGCTACACCTTC

cdr3_length: 13
clone_size: few
d_call: -
v_call: TRBV20-1
j_call: TRBJ2-4
cdr3_aa: CSASLVAKNIQYF
cdr3_nt: TGCAGTGCTAGTTTGGTAGCCAAAAACATTCAGTACTTC

cdr3_length: 13
clone_size: -
d_call: -
v_call: TRBV5-1
j_call: TRBJ2-7
cdr3_aa: CASRAASSYEQYF
cdr3_nt: TGCGCCAGCAGGGCGGCCAGCTCCTACGAGCAGTACTTC

cdr3_length: 14
clone_size: few
d_call: TRBD2
v_call: TRBV5-1
j_call: TRBJ2-1
cdr3_aa: CASSPVTSKDEQFF
cdr3_nt: TGCGCCAGCAGCCCAGTGACTAGCAAAGATGAGCAGTTCTTC

cdr3_length: 14
clone_size: -
d_call: -
v_call: TRBV4-1
j_call: TRBJ2-5
cdr3_aa: CASSQPPQSAAQYF
cdr3_nt: TGCGCCAGCAGCCAACCCCCCCAGAGTGCTGCGCAGTACTTC

cdr3_length: 16
clone_size: -
d_call: -
v_call: TRBV7-8
j_call: TRBJ2-1
cdr3_aa: CASSGSGINSHNEQFF
cdr3_nt: TGTGCCAGCAGCGGAAGCGGCATTAACTCCCACAATGAGCAGTTCTTC

cdr3_length: 12
clone_size: once
d_call: -
v_call: TRBV20-1
j_call: TRBJ1-1
cdr3_aa: CSAEGSRTEAFF
cdr3_nt: TGCAGTGCGGAAGGGTCGAGAACTGAAGCTTTCTTT

cdr3_length: 14
clone_size: -
d_call: -
v_call: TRBV24-1
j_call: TRBJ2-3
cdr3_aa: CATSDLRREDTQYF
cdr3_nt: TGTGCCACCAGTGATTTGCGTCGAGAAGATACGCAGTATTTT

cdr3_length: 16
clone_size: many
d_call: TRBD2
v_call: TRBV5-5
j_call: TRBJ2-5
cdr3_aa: CASSLSPSGGQETQYF
cdr3_nt: TGTGCCAGCAGCTTGTCCCCTAGCGGGGGCCAAGAGACCCAGTACTTC

cdr3_length: 14
clone_size: once
d_call: TRBD1
v_call: TRBV7-2
j_call: TRBJ2-1
cdr3_aa: CARSHMTGYNEQFF
cdr3_nt: TGTGCCCGCAGCCACATGACAGGGTACAATGAGCAGTTCTTC

cdr3_length: 14
clone_size: few
d_call: TRBD1
v_call: TRBV20-1
j_call: TRBJ2-1
cdr3_aa: CSATRTGRYNEQFF
cdr3_nt: TGCAGTGCTACCAGGACAGGTAGATACAATGAGCAGTTCTTC

cdr3_length: 15
clone_size: few
d_call: -
v_call: TRBV5-5
j_call: TRBJ1-6
cdr3_aa: CASSSDRNYNSPLHF
cdr3_nt: TGTGCCAGCAGCTCCGACAGGAACTATAATTCACCCCTCCACTTT

cdr3_length: 13
clone_size: -
d_call: -
v_call: TRBV24-1
j_call: TRBJ2-1
cdr3_aa: CATSDNPAAEQFF
cdr3_nt: TGTGCCACCAGTGATAACCCCGCGGCGGAGCAGTTCTTC

cdr3_length: 14
clone_size: -
d_call: TRBD2
v_call: TRBV6-2/TRBV6-3
j_call: TRBJ2-1
cdr3_aa: CASSNGLVNNEQFF
cdr3_nt: TGTGCCAGCAGTAATGGACTAGTAAACAATGAGCAGTTCTTC

cdr3_length: 15
clone_size: -
d_call: TRBD2
v_call: TRBV20-1
j_call: TRBJ2-5
cdr3_aa: CSARDATGGQETQYF
cdr3_nt: TGCAGTGCTAGAGACGCCACGGGGGGTCAAGAGACCCAGTACTTC

cdr3_length: 16
clone_size: few
d_call: TRBD1
v_call: TRBV2
j_call: TRBJ2-3
cdr3_aa: CASGRDSLISTDTQYF
cdr3_nt: TGTGCCAGCGGTCGGGACAGCTTAATTAGCACAGATACGCAGTATTTT

cdr3_length: 15
clone_size: -
d_call: TRBD2
v_call: TRBV20-1
j_call: TRBJ2-1
cdr3_aa: CSARGLAAIGNEQFF
cdr3_nt: TGCAGTGCTAGAGGGCTAGCGGCTATCGGGAATGAGCAGTTCTTC

cdr3_length: 18
clone_size: few
d_call: -
v_call: TRBV28
j_call: TRBJ2-4
cdr3_aa: CASATSMSFNLAKNIQYF
cdr3_nt: TGTGCCAGCGCTACTTCTATGTCCTTCAATCTAGCCAAAAACATTCAGTACTTC

cdr3_length: 14
clone_size: few
d_call: TRBD2
v_call: TRBV5-5
j_call: TRBJ2-5
cdr3_aa: CASSFLAGVETQYF
cdr3_nt: TGTGCCAGCAGCTTCCTAGCGGGGGTGGAGACCCAGTACTTC

cdr3_length: 12
clone_size: -
d_call: -
v_call: TRBV5-1
j_call: TRBJ2-1
cdr3_aa: CASSLDVNEQFF
cdr3_nt: TGCGCCAGCAGCTTGGATGTCAATGAGCAGTTCTTC

cdr3_length: 15
clone_size: -
d_call: TRBD1
v_call: TRBV9
j_call: TRBJ2-2
cdr3_aa: CASSAWDRSTGELFF
cdr3_nt: TGTGCCAGCAGCGCCTGGGACAGGAGCACCGGGGAGCTGTTTTTT

cdr3_length: 15
clone_size: -
d_call: -
v_call: TRBV12-3/TRBV12-4
j_call: TRBJ2-1
cdr3_aa: CASSLRGEPTNEQFF
cdr3_nt: TGTGCCAGCAGTTTAAGGGGCGAGCCCACCAATGAGCAGTTCTTC

cdr3_length: 15
clone_size: -
d_call: TRBD1
v_call: TRBV5-1
j_call: TRBJ2-7
cdr3_aa: CASSLVGTGLYEQYF
cdr3_nt: TGCGCCAGCAGCTTGGTTGGGACAGGGCTCTACGAGCAGTACTTC

cdr3_length: 15
clone_size: few
d_call: -
v_call: TRBV20-1
j_call: TRBJ2-7
cdr3_aa: CSASALQGEAYEQYF
cdr3_nt: TGCAGTGCTAGCGCCTTACAGGGCGAGGCCTACGAGCAGTACTTC

cdr3_length: 16
clone_size: few
d_call: TRBD2
v_call: TRBV20-1
j_call: TRBJ2-1
cdr3_aa: CSASSWTSGRDNEQFF
cdr3_nt: TGCAGTGCTTCTTCTTGGACTAGCGGGAGGGACAATGAGCAGTTCTTC

cdr3_length: 17
clone_size: -
d_call: -
v_call: TRBV20-1
j_call: TRBJ2-5
cdr3_aa: CSAPKEGRLTLYNEQYF
cdr3_nt: TGCAGTGCTCCAAAAGAGGGACGACTTACGCTCTACAATGAGCAGTACTTC

cdr3_length: 16
clone_size: few
d_call: TRBD2
v_call: TRBV7-9
j_call: TRBJ2-1
cdr3_aa: CASSDLLREGPLEQFF
cdr3_nt: TGTGCCAGCAGCGACCTCTTGCGGGAGGGCCCTTTGGAGCAGTTCTTC

cdr3_length: 16
clone_size: few
d_call: -
v_call: TRBV4-2
j_call: TRBJ1-1
cdr3_aa: CASSQELGHLNTEAFF
cdr3_nt: TGTGCCAGCAGCCAAGAGCTGGGACACCTGAACACTGAAGCTTTCTTT

cdr3_length: 11
clone_size: -
d_call: TRBD1
v_call: TRBV18
j_call: TRBJ1-2
cdr3_aa: CASRDSCGYTF
cdr3_nt: TGTGCCAGCCGGGACAGCTGTGGCTACACCTTC

cdr3_length: 12
clone_size: -
d_call: -
v_call: TRBV27
j_call: TRBJ2-2
cdr3_aa: CASRWRVGELFF
cdr3_nt: TGTGCCAGCAGATGGCGGGTCGGGGAGCTGTTTTTT

cdr3_length: 20
clone_size: -
d_call: TRBD1
v_call: TRBV4-1
j_call: TRBJ2-6
cdr3_aa: CASSQSPRGQGAGGANVLTF
cdr3_nt: TGCGCCAGCAGCCAGTCCCCCCGCGGACAGGGGGCAGGTGGGGCCAACGTCCTGACTTTC

cdr3_length: 13
clone_size: -
d_call: -
v_call: TRBV29-1
j_call: TRBJ1-5
cdr3_aa: CSVASREGQPQHF
cdr3_nt: TGCAGCGTTGCGTCCAGGGAAGGTCAGCCCCAGCATTTT

cdr3_length: 16
clone_size: -
d_call: -
v_call: TRBV10-3
j_call: TRBJ2-2
cdr3_aa: CAISESRRENTGELFF
cdr3_nt: TGTGCCATCAGCGAGTCGAGGAGAGAGAACACCGGGGAGCTGTTTTTT

cdr3_length: 14
clone_size: once
d_call: TRBD2
v_call: TRBV2
j_call: TRBJ2-7
cdr3_aa: CASRRSGNSYEQYF
cdr3_nt: TGTGCCAGCAGACGTAGCGGGAACTCCTACGAGCAGTACTTC

cdr3_length: 16
clone_size: -
d_call: -
v_call: TRBV9
j_call: TRBJ2-1
cdr3_aa: CASSVVGLGTDNEQFF
cdr3_nt: TGTGCCAGCAGCGTAGTTGGACTGGGAACCGACAATGAGCAGTTCTTC

cdr3_length: 14
clone_size: -
d_call: TRBD1
v_call: TRBV6-1
j_call: TRBJ2-2
cdr3_aa: CASSEYRGTGELFF
cdr3_nt: TGTGCCAGCAGTGAATACAGGGGGACCGGGGAGCTGTTTTTT

cdr3_length: 13
clone_size: -
d_call: -
v_call: TRBV6-1
j_call: TRBJ2-7
cdr3_aa: CASSGDQGYEQYF
cdr3_nt: TGTGCCAGCAGTGGTGACCAGGGGTACGAGCAGTACTTC

cdr3_length: 13
clone_size: -
d_call: -
v_call: TRBV6-5
j_call: TRBJ2-7
cdr3_aa: CASTSKTGHEQYF
cdr3_nt: TGTGCCAGCACCTCTAAAACGGGGCACGAGCAGTACTTC

cdr3_length: 14
clone_size: few
d_call: TRBD1
v_call: TRBV6-2/TRBV6-3
j_call: TRBJ2-5
cdr3_aa: CASTELGTGKTQYF
cdr3_nt: TGTGCCAGCACCGAACTCGGGACAGGGAAGACCCAGTACTTC

cdr3_length: 15
clone_size: -
d_call: TRBD2
v_call: TRBV5-1
j_call: TRBJ2-7
cdr3_aa: CASNLGREGWYEQYF
cdr3_nt: TGCGCCAGCAACCTGGGGCGGGAGGGCTGGTACGAGCAGTACTTC

cdr3_length: 17
clone_size: -
d_call: TRBD2
v_call: TRBV5-6
j_call: TRBJ2-5
cdr3_aa: CASSLASGAGGRNEQYF
cdr3_nt: TGTGCCAGCAGCTTGGCGAGCGGGGCGGGAGGGAGGAATGAGCAGTACTTC

cdr3_length: 14
clone_size: -
d_call: TRBD2
v_call: TRBV10-2
j_call: TRBJ2-1
cdr3_aa: CASRLSGAQGEQFF
cdr3_nt: TGCGCCAGCAGACTTAGCGGGGCGCAAGGTGAGCAGTTCTTC

cdr3_length: 16
clone_size: -
d_call: -
v_call: TRBV9
j_call: TRBJ1-1
cdr3_aa: CASSVSGSWANAEAFF
cdr3_nt: TGTGCCAGCAGCGTATCAGGGAGCTGGGCGAACGCTGAAGCTTTCTTT

cdr3_length: 14
clone_size: many
d_call: -
v_call: TRBV6-5
j_call: TRBJ2-7
cdr3_aa: CASGDRRSSYEQYF
cdr3_nt: TGTGCCAGCGGAGACAGGAGGAGCTCCTACGAGCAGTACTTC

cdr3_length: 16
clone_size: few
d_call: TRBD1
v_call: TRBV13
j_call: TRBJ2-7
cdr3_aa: CASSGGQRSTVYEQYF
cdr3_nt: TGTGCCAGCAGCGGGGGACAGAGGTCCACAGTCTACGAGCAGTACTTC

cdr3_length: 14
clone_size: -
d_call: TRBD1
v_call: TRBV9
j_call: TRBJ2-1
cdr3_aa: CASRDRAPHNEQFF
cdr3_nt: TGTGCCAGCAGAGACAGGGCCCCTCACAATGAGCAGTTCTTC